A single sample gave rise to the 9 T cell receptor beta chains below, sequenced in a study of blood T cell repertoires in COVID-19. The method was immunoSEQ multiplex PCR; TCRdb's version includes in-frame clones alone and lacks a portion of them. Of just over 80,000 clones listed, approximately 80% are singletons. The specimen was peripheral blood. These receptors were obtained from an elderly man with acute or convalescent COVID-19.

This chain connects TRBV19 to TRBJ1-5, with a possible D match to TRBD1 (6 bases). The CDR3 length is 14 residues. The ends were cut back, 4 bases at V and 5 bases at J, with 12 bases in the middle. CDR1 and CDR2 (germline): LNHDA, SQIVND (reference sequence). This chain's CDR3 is CASSTSDRYQPQHF. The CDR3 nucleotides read TGTGCCAGTAGTACATCGGACAGATATCAGCCCCAGCATTTT.

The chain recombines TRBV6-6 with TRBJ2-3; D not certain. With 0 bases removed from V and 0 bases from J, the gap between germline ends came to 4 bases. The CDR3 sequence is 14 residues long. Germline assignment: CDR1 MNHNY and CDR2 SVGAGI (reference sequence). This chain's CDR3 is CASSYSTSTDTQYF. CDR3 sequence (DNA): TGTGCCAGCAGTTACTCGACTAGCACAGATACGCAGTATTTT.

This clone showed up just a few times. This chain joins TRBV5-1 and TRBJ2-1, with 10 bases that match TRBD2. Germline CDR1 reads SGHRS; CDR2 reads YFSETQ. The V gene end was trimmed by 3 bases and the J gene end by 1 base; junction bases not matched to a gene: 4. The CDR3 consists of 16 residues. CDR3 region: CASSSIAGGSYNEQFF. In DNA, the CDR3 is TGCGCCAGCAGCTCCATAGCGGGAGGTTCCTACAATGAGCAGTTCTTC.

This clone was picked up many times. The DNA for the CDR3 is TGTGCCAGCAGTTTACACTTTGGTACCGGGGAGCTGTTTTTT. Translated: CASSLHFGTGELFF. The chain has TRBV27 and TRBJ2-2, with D uncertain. The germline V and J ends were trimmed by 2 bases and 5 bases, with 9 bases remaining between them. CDR1 MNHEY and CDR2 SMNVEV come from the germline V gene (reference sequence). The CDR3 length is 14 residues.

CDR3 residues: CATSDRGQGVETQYF. As DNA, the CDR3 is TGTGCCACCAGTGATCGCGGACAGGGGGTAGAGACCCAGTACTTC. This chain joins TRBV24-1 and TRBJ2-5; TRBD1 aligns across 10 bases. J gave up 4 bases and V 3 bases, and 4 bases lay outside the gene matches. This CDR3 region has 15 residues. Germline V lookup: CDR1 KGHDR, CDR2 SFDVKD.

CDR3 DNA: TGCGCCAGCAGCTTGGAATCGGTGTCCTATGGCTACACCTTC. It encodes CASSLESVSYGYTF. The chain is built from TRBV5-1 and TRBJ1-2; unclear D gene. Between the trimmed V and J ends, which lost 0 bases and 4 bases, there was a span of 10 bases. The CDR3 has 14 amino acids. Germline V gives CDR1 SGHRS, CDR2 YFSETQ.

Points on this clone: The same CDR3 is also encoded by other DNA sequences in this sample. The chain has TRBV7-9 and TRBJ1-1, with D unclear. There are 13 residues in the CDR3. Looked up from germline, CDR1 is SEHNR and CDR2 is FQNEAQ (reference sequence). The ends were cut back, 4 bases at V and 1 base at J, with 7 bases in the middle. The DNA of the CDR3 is TGTGCCAGCAGCTCTCAGGAGAACACTGAAGCTTTCTTT. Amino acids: CASSSQENTEAFF.

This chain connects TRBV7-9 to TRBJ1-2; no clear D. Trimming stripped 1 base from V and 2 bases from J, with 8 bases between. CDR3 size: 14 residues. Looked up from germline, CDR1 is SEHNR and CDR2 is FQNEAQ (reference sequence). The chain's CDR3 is CASSLGAANYGYTF. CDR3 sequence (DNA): TGTGCCAGCAGCTTAGGGGCAGCCAACTATGGCTACACCTTC.

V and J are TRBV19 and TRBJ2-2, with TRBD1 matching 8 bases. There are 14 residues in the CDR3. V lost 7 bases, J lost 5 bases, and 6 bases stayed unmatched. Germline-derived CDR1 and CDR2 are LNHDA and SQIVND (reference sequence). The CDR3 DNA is TGTGCCAGTATTGGGACAGGACGTACCGGGGAGCTGTTTTTT. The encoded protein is CASIGTGRTGELFF.